This T cell receptor (beta chain) was recovered during a study of blood T cell repertoires in COVID-19. As for the study in general: There were acute and convalescent COVID-19 samples, and they came from the United States, Italy and Spain.

Sequencing was performed with immunoSEQ multiplex PCR; in TCRdb, only in-frame clones are kept and a portion is missing. The repertoire consists of roughly 250,000 clones, with around 84% occurring once and the leading ten covering approximately 1.5%. CDR1 is LGHDT and CDR2 is YNNKEL in the germline V gene (reference sequence). The CDR3 runs 20 residues. The junction had 7 bases not matched to a gene; V was cut back by 0 bases and J by 1 base. This clonotype originated in a woman aged 40 to 55 who had recovered from COVID-19. Sequences were obtained from peripheral blood. The chain has TRBV3-1 (or the pseudogene TRBV3-2) and TRBJ2-2, with TRBD2 matching 14 bases. The chain's CDR3 is CASSQDRRLAGGKNTGELFF. The CDR3, as DNA: TGTGCCAGCAGCCAAGATCGCAGACTAGCGGGGGGGAAGAACACCGGGGAGCTGTTTTTT.